These 16 T cell receptor beta chains were sequenced from one sample in a study of T cells in localized non-small cell lung cancer. Only in-frame clones appear in the TCRdb table, and some are missing; sequencing was by immunoSEQ multiplex PCR. Here the sample spans around 41,000 clones, about 90% being singletons. The sample here was peripheral blood, taken before any cancer treatment. The receptor set was obtained from a female donor older than 55 with stage I squamous cell lung carcinoma.

Only one count was recorded for this clone. J is TRBJ2-5 and V is TRBV27; TRBD1 aligns across 9 bases. The trim removed 8 bases at V and 5 bases at J, leaving 6 bases unmatched. This CDR3 region has 13 residues. Germline values: CDR1 MNHEY, CDR2 SMNVEV (reference sequence). The CDR3, as DNA: TGTGCCAGCGGACAGGGGCTCGCTGAGACCCAGTACTTC. Translation: CASGQGLAETQYF.

V is TRBV19 and J is TRBJ2-2; 7 positions match TRBD2. V was clipped by 5 bases and J by 2 bases; unmatched bases: 5. The CDR3 contains 15 residues. Germline CDR1 reads LNHDA; CDR2 reads SQIVND (reference sequence). The CDR3 nucleotides read TGTGCCAGTAGTTCCCTAGCGGAAAACACCGGGGAGCTGTTTTTT. Translating it yields CASSSLAENTGELFF.

This rearrangement joins TRBV5-8 to TRBJ2-3, with 8 bases fitting TRBD2. This CDR3 is built from 15 residues. Germline V gene lookup returns CDR1 SGHTS and CDR2 YDEGEE. The V segment lost 2 bases and the J segment 1 base; nucleotides outside the gene matches: 3. The CDR3: CASSLGTRRTDTQYF. The DNA for the CDR3 is TGTGCCAGCAGCTTAGGGACTAGGCGCACAGATACGCAGTATTTT.

V gene TRBV9 combines with J gene TRBJ2-5; 10 nucleotides agree with TRBD2. The CDR3 has 15 amino acids. Germline V CDR1 and CDR2: SGDLS, YYNGEE. V trimming: 4 bases; J trimming: 5 bases; junction bases outside the gene matches: 8. CDR3 DNA: TGTGCCAGCAGCACCTCCGGGACTAGCGTCGAGACCCAGTACTTC. This translates into CASSTSGTSVETQYF.

This sequence joins TRBV19 and TRBJ1-2; unclear D gene. Trimming stripped 3 bases from V and 4 bases from J, with 9 bases between. The CDR3 extends over 13 amino acids. Germline V CDR1 and CDR2: LNHDA, SQIVND (reference sequence). The CDR3 is CASSIPTFYGYTF. The CDR3 coding sequence is TGTGCCAGTAGTATCCCGACGTTCTATGGCTACACCTTC.

The chain is built from TRBV30 and TRBJ2-7, with 8 bases lining up with TRBD1. Germline CDR1 reads GTSNPN; CDR2 reads SVGIG (reference sequence). CDR3 length: 14 amino acids. The V and J ends lost 2 bases and 1 base, in that order; junction bases with no gene match: 4. The CDR3 region has the DNA TGTGCCTGGAGTCTGGACAGGGTATCCTACGAGCAGTACTTC. Protein sequence: CAWSLDRVSYEQYF. Together with reference TRBV30 and TRBJ2-7, the CDR3 gives the full variable domain: SQTIHQWPATLVQPVGSPLSLECTVEGTSNPNLYWYRQAAGRGLQLLFYSVGIGQISSEVPQNLSASRPQDRQFILSSKKLLLSDSGFYLCAWSLDRVSYEQYFGPGTRLTVT.

The chain is built from TRBV5-6 and TRBJ1-2; no clear D. The CDR3 spans 15 residues. V dropped 1 base and J dropped 8 bases, with 18 bases sitting between them. CDR1 and CDR2 from the germline V gene are SGHDT and YYEEEE. The CDR3 here is CASSLQGRSIWGYTF. For the CDR3, the DNA is TGTGCCAGCAGCTTGCAAGGCAGATCTATCTGGGGCTACACCTTC. Full variable domain (rest looked up from reference TRBV5-6 and TRBJ1-2): DAGVTQSPTHLIKTRGQQVTLRCSPKSGHDTVSWYQQALGQGPQFIFQYYEEEERQRGNFPDRFSGHQFPNYSSELNVNALLLGDSALYLCASSLQGRSIWGYTFGSGTRLTVV.

V usage is TRBV6-5 and J usage is TRBJ1-5; 10 bases match TRBD1. Germline lookup yields CDR1 MNHEY and CDR2 SVGAGI. This CDR3 is 14 amino acids long. The V gene end was trimmed by 5 bases and the J gene end by 10 bases; junction bases not matched to a gene: 8. The CDR3 protein is CASSLDRGRSPQHF. Here the CDR3 DNA reads TGTGCCAGCAGTCTCGACAGGGGGCGGTCACCCCAGCATTTT.

J is TRBJ2-7 and V is TRBV28, with D possibly TRBD1 on 5 matching bases. V dropped 4 bases and J dropped 6 bases, with 10 bases sitting between them. The CDR3 extends over 12 amino acids. Germline V CDR1 and CDR2: MDHEN, SYDVKM. The CDR3 protein is CASSSRVGEQYF. CDR3 nucleotide sequence: TGTGCCAGCAGTTCCAGGGTTGGCGAGCAGTACTTC.

This chain uses TRBV5-4 with TRBJ2-2; 12 bases align to TRBD2. The CDR3 sequence is 16 residues long. Germline trimming cut 2 bases from V and 6 bases from J; bases unmatched to any gene: 5. The germline V gene encodes CDR1 SGHNT and CDR2 YYREEE (reference sequence). The CDR3 coding sequence is TGTGCCAGCAGCTTTTTGACTAGCGGGAGACCCGGGGAGCTGTTTTTT. This sequence encodes CASSFLTSGRPGELFF.

The chain couples TRBV7-8 to TRBJ2-6; the match to TRBD1 covers 8 bases. V was pared by 5 bases and J by 1 base, with 10 bases of the junction left unmatched. The CDR3 is 18 residues long. Germline V lookup: CDR1 SGHVS, CDR2 FQNEAQ. CDR3 residues: CASSQDRALQSGANVLTF. For the CDR3, the DNA is TGTGCCAGCAGCCAGGACAGGGCGCTTCAGTCTGGGGCCAACGTCCTGACTTTC.

This clone came up once. The J gene is TRBJ2-7, the V gene TRBV27; TRBD1 agrees at 8 bases. V lost 0 bases, J lost 6 bases, and 1 base stayed unmatched. The CDR3 spans 13 residues. Germline V lookup: CDR1 MNHEY, CDR2 SMNVEV (reference sequence). The CDR3 loop is CASSLSTGGEQYF. The CDR3 coding sequence is TGTGCCAGCAGTTTATCCACAGGGGGCGAGCAGTACTTC.

This clone was detected only once. The chain has TRBV5-4 and TRBJ2-2; 11 nucleotides match TRBD1. The germline V gene encodes CDR1 SGHNT and CDR2 YYREEE (reference sequence). After removal of 2 bases from V and 6 bases from J, the junction contained 6 bases not matched to a gene. The CDR3 is made up of 16 amino acids. CDR3 residues: CASSLSGQGVAGELFF. CDR3 nucleotides: TGTGCCAGCAGCTTATCGGGACAGGGGGTTGCCGGGGAGCTGTTTTTT.

This chain joins TRBV2 and TRBJ1-3; D possibly corresponds to TRBD1 (5 bases). The CDR3 totals 15 residues. CDR1 SNHLY and CDR2 FYNNEI come from the germline V gene. V lost 3 bases and J lost 4, with 13 bases in between. The CDR3 protein is CASSDGGTSGNTIYF. The CDR3 nucleotides are TGTGCCAGCAGTGATGGGGGGACCTCGGGAAACACCATATATTTT.

The CDR3 nucleotides read TGCGCCAGCAGCCAACTCGACCAAGCCTACGAGCAGTACTTC. As protein: CASSQLDQAYEQYF. The chain links TRBV4-3 to TRBJ2-7, with D unclear. The CDR3 totals 14 residues. The V gene's germline CDR1 is LGHNA and CDR2 YSLEER. Trimming shortened V by 2 bases and J by 2 bases, and 10 bases separated the two germline ends.

J is TRBJ2-7 and V is TRBV27, with D perhaps matching TRBD1 (5 bases). Trimming took off 3 bases at V and 5 bases at J, with 23 bases between the two ends. This CDR3 is built from 17 residues. Looked up from germline, CDR1 is MNHEY and CDR2 is SMNVEV (reference sequence). In nucleotides, the CDR3 is TGTGCCAGCAGTTTCTCCTCTATGGCAGGGTCGGTCCACGAGCAGTACTTC. Translation: CASSFSSMAGSVHEQYF.